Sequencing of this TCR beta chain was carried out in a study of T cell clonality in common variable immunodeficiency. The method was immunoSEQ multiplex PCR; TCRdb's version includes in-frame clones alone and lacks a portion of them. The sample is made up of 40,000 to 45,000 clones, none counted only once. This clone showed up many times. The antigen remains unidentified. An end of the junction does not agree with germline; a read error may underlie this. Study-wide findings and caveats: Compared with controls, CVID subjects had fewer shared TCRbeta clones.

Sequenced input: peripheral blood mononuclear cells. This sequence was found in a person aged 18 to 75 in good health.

The CDR3 loop reads CSARESRAVSNSPLHF. The sequenced part of the CDR3 DNA is TGCAGTGCCAGAGAGTCCAGGGCGGTATCAAATTCACCC. The chain has TRBV20-1 and TRBJ1-6; tentative D call: TRBD1 (5 bases). The CDR3 goes on 3 residues after the read ends, and that part is filled in from the germline J gene. Germline V lookup: CDR1 DFQATT, CDR2 SNEGSKA (reference sequence). CDR3 length: 16 amino acids.